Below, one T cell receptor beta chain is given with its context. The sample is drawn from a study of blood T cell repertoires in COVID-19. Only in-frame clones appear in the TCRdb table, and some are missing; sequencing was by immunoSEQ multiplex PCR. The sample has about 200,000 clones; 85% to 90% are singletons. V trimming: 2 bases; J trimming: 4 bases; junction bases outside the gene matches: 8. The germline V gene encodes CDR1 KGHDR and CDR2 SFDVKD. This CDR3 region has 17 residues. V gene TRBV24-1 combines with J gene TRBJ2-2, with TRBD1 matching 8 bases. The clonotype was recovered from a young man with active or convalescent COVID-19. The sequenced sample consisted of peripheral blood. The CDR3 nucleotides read TGTGCCACCAGTGATTCGATACACAGGGGGGTCACCGGGGAGCTGTTTTTT. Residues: CATSDSIHRGVTGELFF.